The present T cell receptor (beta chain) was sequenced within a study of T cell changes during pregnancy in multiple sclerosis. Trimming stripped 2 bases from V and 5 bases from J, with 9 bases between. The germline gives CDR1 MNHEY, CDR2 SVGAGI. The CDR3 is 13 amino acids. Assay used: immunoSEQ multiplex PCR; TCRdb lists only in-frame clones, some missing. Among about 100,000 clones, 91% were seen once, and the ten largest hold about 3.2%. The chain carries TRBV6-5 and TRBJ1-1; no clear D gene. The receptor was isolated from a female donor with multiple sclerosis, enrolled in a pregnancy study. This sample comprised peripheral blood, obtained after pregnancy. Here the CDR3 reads CASSYLQATEAFF. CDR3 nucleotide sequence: TGTGCCAGCAGTTACCTTCAGGCTACTGAAGCTTTCTTT.